The rows below give T cell receptor beta chains drawn from one sample of a study of T cell clonotyping in hematopoietic cell transplantation. Here immunoSEQ multiplex PCR was the method, and the copy in TCRdb shows in-frame clones only, minus some. This sample has about 18,000 clones, with nearly 95% found just once. The sample was peripheral blood mononuclear cells. The receptors were gathered from a man aged 35 to 55 in good health. Some clones in this sample may be carry-over from other donors' samples. Each CDR3 is given with its conserved first and last residue. A D gene is named only where the DNA matches it firmly. A row's size may be missing; if present it is once, few, many or a size class.

TRBV29-1	11	.	.	TRBJ2-7	TGCAGCGTTGTTGGCCTGTACGAGCAGTACTTC	CSVVGLYEQYF
TRBV18	16	few	TRBD2	TRBJ2-7	TGTGCCAGCTCCCCGACCACACTAGCGGGAATTAACGAGCAGTACTTC	CASSPTTLAGINEQYF
TRBV6-5	15	.	TRBD1	TRBJ1-6	TGTGCCAGCAGCCCACAACGACAGGGTAATTCACCCCTCCACTTT	CASSPQRQGNSPLHF
TRBV5-6	16	.	.	TRBJ2-5	TGTGCCAGCAGCCGTCGACTAGTAGGAGTCGGGGAGACCCAGTACTTC	CASSRRLVGVGETQYF
TRBV2	16	.	.	TRBJ2-7	TGTGCCAGCACTGAACCAGGGACGGGGAGCTCCTACGAGCAGTACTTC	CASTEPGTGSSYEQYF
TRBV28	14	.	.	TRBJ2-7	TGTGCCAGCAGGACAGGAGGGAATTCCTACGAGCAGTACTTC	CASRTGGNSYEQYF
TRBV5-6	14	.	.	TRBJ1-3	TGTGCCAGCAGCTGGTGGGAGACTGGAAACACCATATATTTT	CASSWWETGNTIYF
TRBV5-6	16	.	TRBD1	TRBJ1-3	TGTGCCAGCAGCTTGGGTGGACAGGGGGCTGGAAACACCATATATTTT	CASSLGGQGAGNTIYF
TRBV7-6	15	.	TRBD1	TRBJ2-7	TGTGCCAGCAGCCCCGGGACAGGCTCCTCCTACGAGCAGTACTTC	CASSPGTGSSYEQYF
TRBV7-3	18	.	.	TRBJ2-6	TGTGCCAGCAGCTTAACCTCCGGGCAGCTCTCTGGGGCCAACGTCCTGACTTTC	CASSLTSGQLSGANVLTF
TRBV5-6	13	.	TRBD1	TRBJ2-7	TGTGCCAGCAGTTGGGACAGGACCTACGAGCAGTACTTC	CASSWDRTYEQYF
TRBV6-5	15	.	TRBD1	TRBJ2-7	TGTGCCAGCAGTTACGATTCGGGACAGACCTACGAGCAGTACTTC	CASSYDSGQTYEQYF
TRBV5-4	16	.	.	TRBJ2-2	TGTGCCAGCAGCTTGGGGTCTAGAGGTAAAACCGGGGAGCTGTTTTTT	CASSLGSRGKTGELFF
TRBV19	11	.	.	TRBJ1-2	TGTGCCAGTAGTATGGGCTATGGCTACACCTTC	CASSMGYGYTF
TRBV28	13	.	.	TRBJ2-7	TGTGCCAGCCAGACAGAGCTCCTCTACGAGCAGTACTTC	CASQTELLYEQYF
TRBV14	17	.	TRBD2	TRBJ2-7	TGTGCCAGCAGCCGATTGGTTTCCGGGACTAGGACCTACGAGCAGTACTTC	CASSRLVSGTRTYEQYF
TRBV7-8	16	once	TRBD2	TRBJ2-5	TGTGCCAGCAGCTCCCCCGGGACTAGGGGGGGGGAGACCCAGTACTTC	CASSSPGTRGGETQYF
TRBV6-5	15	.	.	TRBJ2-3	TGTGCCAGCAGTCAAAGAGGGGGGTCGACAGATACGCAGTATTTT	CASSQRGGSTDTQYF
TRBV30	12	.	.	TRBJ2-7	TGTGCCTGGAGTAGTTGGGAGCCCGAGCAGTACTTC	CAWSSWEPEQYF
TRBV7-9	17	.	TRBD1	TRBJ2-6	TGTGCCAGCAGCTTAGACAGGGGTCACTCTGGGGCCAACGTCCTGACTTTC	CASSLDRGHSGANVLTF
TRBV28	15	.	TRBD2	TRBJ2-7	TGTGCCAGCAATCGACCGGGACTAGGGGCTTACGAGCAGTACTTC	CASNRPGLGAYEQYF
TRBV5-1	17	.	TRBD2	TRBJ2-1	TGCGCCAGCAGCTTGTCCCCACTAGCGGGAGGGTTCAATGAGCAGTTCTTC	CASSLSPLAGGFNEQFF
TRBV7-3	16	.	TRBD2	TRBJ2-1	TGTGCCAGCAGCTTTGGGTCGACTAGCGGGAGTAATGAGCAGTTCTTC	CASSFGSTSGSNEQFF
TRBV19	13	.	TRBD1	TRBJ1-2	TGTGCCAGTAGTATGACAGGGGACGGTGGCTACACCTTC	CASSMTGDGGYTF
TRBV5-5	15	.	TRBD2	TRBJ2-7	TGTGCCAGCAGCTCCCCAGCGGGAGGGCCGAGCGAGCAGTACTTC	CASSSPAGGPSEQYF
TRBV11-3	16	.	.	TRBJ2-7	TGTGCCAGCAGCTTAAACGTGGGCCCTGGGGATTACGAGCAGTACTTC	CASSLNVGPGDYEQYF
TRBV2	16	.	.	TRBJ1-5	TGTGCCAGCAGTGAAATTTTGAGGGCACGCAATCAGCCCCAGCATTTT	CASSEILRARNQPQHF
TRBV29-1	10	.	.	TRBJ2-1	TGCAGCGTTGAACACAATGAGCAGTTCTTC	CSVEHNEQFF
TRBV28	15	.	.	TRBJ2-3	TGTGCCAGCAGCCTCGTCTGGGATTACACAGATACGCAGTATTTT	CASSLVWDYTDTQYF
TRBV29-1	12	.	.	TRBJ2-5	TGCAGCGCCCGGGAGTACCAAGAGACCCAGTACTTC	CSAREYQETQYF
TRBV30	12	.	.	TRBJ1-2	TGTGCCTGGAGCCGGGGCTTTTATGGCTACACCTTC	CAWSRGFYGYTF
TRBV5-6	17	.	.	TRBJ2-3	TGTGCCAGCAGCTTGTACCCAAGGTCGGTGGGAACAGATACGCAGTATTTT	CASSLYPRSVGTDTQYF
TRBV9	12	.	.	TRBJ2-7	TGTGCCAGCAGCGCCGGGGTGGGCGAGCAGTACTTC	CASSAGVGEQYF
TRBV2	16	.	TRBD2	TRBJ2-3	TGTGCCAGCAGCCCGACTAGCGGGGGCCCACGAGATACGCAGTATTTT	CASSPTSGGPRDTQYF
TRBV7-2	17	.	TRBD2	TRBJ2-5	TGTGCCAGCAGCTTAGGCGGGAGGGCCGTGGGGCAAGAGACCCAGTACTTC	CASSLGGRAVGQETQYF
TRBV27	15	.	.	TRBJ1-2	TGTGCCAGCAGTTTTACCCAGGGAGCTAACTATGGCTACACCTTC	CASSFTQGANYGYTF
TRBV7-2	13	.	.	TRBJ2-1	TGTGCCAGCAGCCGCGGGGCCTCGGGTGAGCAGTTCTTC	CASSRGASGEQFF
TRBV5-6	14	.	TRBD1	TRBJ1-2	TGTGCCAGCAGCGGAGACAGGGCTGGCTATGGCTACACCTTC	CASSGDRAGYGYTF
TRBV25-1	13	.	.	TRBJ1-3	TGTGCCAGCAGAAGGACGGCTGGAAACACCATATATTTT	CASRRTAGNTIYF
TRBV5-1	17	.	TRBD2	TRBJ2-3	TGCGCCAGCAGGTCAGGAAAACTAGCGGGAGGCTTAGATACGCAGTATTTT	CASRSGKLAGGLDTQYF
TRBV27	15	.	.	TRBJ1-1	TGTGCCAGCAGTTTCCAGGGGCCTCCCAACACTGAAGCTTTCTTT	CASSFQGPPNTEAFF
TRBV20-1	11	.	.	TRBJ2-1	TGCAGTACTCCCGGGCCAAATGAGCAGTTCTTC	CSTPGPNEQFF
TRBV4-3	16	.	TRBD1	TRBJ2-2	TGCGCCAGCAGCCAGGCCGGGACAGGGGGCACCGGGGAGCTGTTTTTT	CASSQAGTGGTGELFF
TRBV27	13	once	.	TRBJ2-7	TGTGCCAGCAGCCTCACGGGTCTCCACGAGCAGTACTTC	CASSLTGLHEQYF
TRBV6-4	14	.	.	TRBJ2-2	TGTGCCAGCAGTGTGGACGGCAACACCGGGGAGCTGTTTTTT	CASSVDGNTGELFF
TRBV6-6	15	.	TRBD1	TRBJ1-1	TGTGCCAGCAGTGATCTACAGGGGATGAACACTGAAGCTTTCTTT	CASSDLQGMNTEAFF
TRBV11-2	14	.	.	TRBJ2-7	TGTGCCAGCAGCCTTGCGACTGTTCCTAACGAGCAGTACTTC	CASSLATVPNEQYF
TRBV14	18	.	.	TRBJ2-3	TGTGCCAGCAGCCAAGATACAGGAGTGTTGGGCTGGGGGGATACGCAGTATTTT	CASSQDTGVLGWGDTQYF
TRBV25-1	14	.	TRBD1	TRBJ2-3	TGTGCCAGCAGTTCCGGGACAGGGGGAGATACGCAGTATTTT	CASSSGTGGDTQYF
TRBV29-1	14	.	.	TRBJ2-2	TGCAGCGTTGGTGGTGGACTTGGAAGCGGGGAGCTGTTTTTT	CSVGGGLGSGELFF
TRBV7-6	16	.	.	TRBJ2-3	TGTGCCAGCAGCTTAGCCCCCGGGAGTAGGGCAGATACGCAGTATTTT	CASSLAPGSRADTQYF
TRBV30	14	.	TRBD1	TRBJ1-6	TGTGCCCAAGGCGAAGGGACAGGGGGTTCACCCCTCCACTTT	CAQGEGTGGSPLHF
TRBV29-1	12	.	.	TRBJ1-1	TGCAGCGTTGGGGGACCGAACACTGAAGCTTTCTTT	CSVGGPNTEAFF
TRBV6-6	15	.	TRBD1	TRBJ1-1	TGTGCCAGCAGCCGAGGACAGGGAAAGGTTACTGAAGCTTTCTTT	CASSRGQGKVTEAFF
TRBV28	14	.	.	TRBJ2-2	TGTGCCAGCAGACAGGCCGCGAACACCGGGGAGCTGTTTTTT	CASRQAANTGELFF
TRBV7-3	13	few	.	TRBJ2-1	TGTGCCAGCAGCTTATTCACAGCGAATGAGCAGTTCTTC	CASSLFTANEQFF